The 24 T cell receptor beta chains listed next were all sequenced from one sample in a study of blood T cell repertoires in COVID-19. Assay used: immunoSEQ multiplex PCR; TCRdb lists only in-frame clones, some missing. The table records almost 95,000 clones, roughly four fifths of them present only once. Source material: peripheral blood. These receptors came from a man aged 55 to 70 with acute or convalescent COVID-19.

The chain has TRBV12-3 or TRBV12-4 and TRBJ1-2; 8 bases are shared with TRBD1. The CDR3 consists of 13 residues. Unmatched junction bases numbered 6, after V lost 5 bases and J lost 7 bases. CDR3 residues: CASSLPDRAGYTF. The DNA of the CDR3 is TGTGCCAGCAGTCTTCCGGACAGGGCTGGCTACACCTTC.

The chain combines TRBV25-1 with TRBJ2-7, with 7 bases lining up with TRBD1. V gave up 5 bases and J gave up 5 bases; unmatched junction bases: 6. Germline V lookup: CDR1 MGHDK, CDR2 SYGVNS. This CDR3 region has 13 residues. The CDR3 spells CASSSYDRDEQYF. The CDR3 DNA reads as TGTGCCAGCAGTTCCTATGACAGGGACGAGCAGTACTTC.

The rearrangement links TRBV30 to TRBJ1-2; D call uncertain. CDR1 and CDR2 from the germline V gene are GTSNPN and SVGIG (reference sequence). Trimming cost V 3 bases and J 4 bases, with 15 bases left between them. This CDR3 spans 14 amino acids. The CDR3 DNA reads as TGTGCCTGGAGCAGGCCTTTTGGGAGCTATGGCTACACCTTC. Translation: CAWSRPFGSYGYTF.

The chain carries TRBV11-2 and TRBJ1-4; D is unclear. Germline values: CDR1 SGHAT, CDR2 FQNNGV. The ends were cut back, 0 bases at V and 8 bases at J, with 10 bases in the middle. The length of the CDR3 is 14 residues. The CDR3 region is CASSLDMSREKLFF. The CDR3, as DNA: TGTGCCAGCAGCTTAGATATGTCCAGGGAAAAACTGTTTTTT.

The chain has TRBV7-9 and TRBJ2-3; possibly TRBD1 for D (5 bases). This CDR3 region has 16 residues. V was trimmed by 5 bases and J by 2 bases, leaving 17 bases between them. Germline values: CDR1 SEHNR, CDR2 FQNEAQ (reference sequence). CDR3 sequence (DNA): TGTGCCAGCAGCCCTGTAAGGGGTAGGAACACAGATACGCAGTATTTT. Translation gives CASSPVRGRNTDTQYF. Combining the CDR3 with reference TRBV7-9 and TRBJ2-3 gives the whole variable domain DTGVSQNPRHKITKRGQNVTFRCDPISEHNRLYWYRQTLGQGPEFLTYFQNEAQLEKSRLLSDRFSAERPKGSFSTLEIQRTEQGDSAMYLCASSPVRGRNTDTQYFGPGTRLTVL.

J is TRBJ2-1 and V is TRBV15; 7 bases align to TRBD1. Trimming took 3 bases from V and 2 from J; bases not matched to a gene: 10. This CDR3 has 17 amino acids. Germline values: CDR1 LNHNV, CDR2 YYDKDF (reference sequence). DNA of the CDR3: TGTGCCACCAGCAGCCTTCAGGGACAGACGACCTACAATGAGCAGTTCTTC. Protein sequence: CATSSLQGQTTYNEQFF.

This clone was recorded only once. The CDR3 loop is CASSADVRQGNYGYTF. As DNA, the CDR3 is TGTGCCAGCAGTGCCGACGTCCGACAGGGTAACTATGGCTACACCTTC. The chain recombines TRBV6-1 with TRBJ1-2; 7 bases map to TRBD1. Germline assignment: CDR1 MNHNS and CDR2 SASEGT. This CDR3 spans 16 amino acids. Trimming cost V 4 bases and J 1 base; bases outside gene matches: 9.

The V and J genes are TRBV24-1 and TRBJ2-3; TRBD1 matches at 7 bases. CDR3 size: 16 residues. Losses at the gene ends were 3 bases for V and 6 bases for J; bases not matched to a gene: 11. Germline CDR1 and CDR2: KGHDR and SFDVKD. The CDR3 region is CATSDRTGSVGDTQYF. CDR3 nucleotide sequence: TGTGCCACCAGTGATAGGACAGGCAGCGTAGGGGATACGCAGTATTTT.

CDR3 DNA: TGTGCCAGCAGCCCGGGACAGGGGGCTTCCTACAATGAGCAGTTCTTC. This gives the protein CASSPGQGASYNEQFF. V gene TRBV11-3 combines with J gene TRBJ2-1; TRBD1 matches at 12 bases. With V trimmed by 5 bases and J by 1 base, 3 bases remained unmatched. From germline, CDR1 is SGHNT and CDR2 YENEEA. The CDR3 is 16 residues long. Drawing the rest from reference TRBV11-3 and TRBJ2-1, the complete variable domain is EAGVVQSPRYKIIEKKQPVAFWCNPISGHNTLYWYLQNLGQGPELLIRYENEEAVDDSQLPKDRFSAERLKGVDSTLKIQPAELGDSAVYLCASSPGQGASYNEQFFGPGTRLTVL.

The gene calls are TRBV7-8 and TRBJ2-5; TRBD1 aligns across 8 bases. Looked up from germline, CDR1 is SGHVS and CDR2 is FQNEAQ. V was pared by 4 bases and J by 4 bases, with 8 bases of the junction left unmatched. The CDR3 extends over 15 amino acids. This CDR3 reads CASSWRQGSGETQYF. The CDR3 DNA is TGTGCCAGCAGCTGGCGACAGGGGTCAGGAGAGACCCAGTACTTC.

This clone was seen more than once but under ten times. The chain joins TRBV3-1 (or the pseudogene TRBV3-2) to TRBJ2-7; no clear D. CDR1 LGHDT and CDR2 YNNKEL come from the germline V gene (reference sequence). Deletions cut 4 bases from V and 4 bases from J, with 11 bases between. CDR3 length: 13 amino acids. CDR3 sequence (DNA): TGTGCCAGCAGCCTTAATCGAGCATACGAGCAGTACTTC. As protein: CASSLNRAYEQYF.

V gene TRBV21-1 combines with J gene TRBJ1-2. TRBV21-1 corresponds to a pseudogene. This CDR3 contains 15 residues. DNA for the CDR3: TGTGCCAGCAGCAATAGGAGGTCTCCTCCCTATGGCTACACCTTC. This gives the protein CASSNRRSPPYGYTF.

This chain joins TRBV21-1 and TRBJ2-7; the table's TRBD2 call for D was not verified on the DNA. TRBV21-1 counts as a pseudogene. The CDR3 extends over 16 amino acids. The CDR3 loop reads CASSTLAWGYSYEQYF. The CDR3 nucleotides are TGTGCCAGCAGCACACTAGCTTGGGGGTACTCCTACGAGCAGTACTTC.

The rearrangement links TRBV11-2 to TRBJ2-7, with 8 bases fitting TRBD1. V lost 0 bases, J lost 2 bases, and 6 bases stayed unmatched. Germline assignment: CDR1 SGHAT and CDR2 FQNNGV. The CDR3 contains 16 residues. CDR3 amino acids: CASSLDQGTGTYEQYF. Here the CDR3 DNA reads TGTGCCAGCAGCTTAGATCAAGGGACAGGAACCTACGAGCAGTACTTC.

J is TRBJ1-1 and V is TRBV6-4, with unresolved D. The germline gives CDR1 MRHNA, CDR2 SNTAGT. The length of the CDR3 is 13 residues. V was clipped by 6 bases and J by 0 bases, with 8 bases between them. The CDR3 region has the DNA TGTGCCAGCAGCCCCCAGTTGAACACTGAAGCTTTCTTT. It yields the protein CASSPQLNTEAFF.

The chain carries TRBV6-1 and TRBJ1-4; 8 positions agree with TRBD1. The ends lost 1 base at V and 3 bases at J; junction bases unmatched: 4. The length of the CDR3 is 16 residues. Germline V gives CDR1 MNHNS, CDR2 SASEGT. CDR3 bases: TGTGCCAGCAGTGAAGATTTGACAGGGGCTAATGAAAAACTGTTTTTT. This codes for CASSEDLTGANEKLFF.

The chain couples TRBV7-9 to TRBJ2-1; unclear D gene. The CDR3 spans 14 residues. V gave up 2 bases and J gave up 2 bases, with 7 bases separating them. Germline V gives CDR1 SEHNR, CDR2 FQNEAQ (reference sequence). The chain's CDR3 is CASSLRTAYNEQFF. CDR3 nucleotide sequence: TGTGCCAGCAGCTTACGAACAGCCTACAATGAGCAGTTCTTC.

The J gene is TRBJ1-2, the V gene TRBV15; maybe TRBD1 (6 bases). V lost 0 bases and J 7 bases, leaving 15 bases between the germline ends. Looked up from germline, CDR1 is LNHNV and CDR2 is YYDKDF (reference sequence). This CDR3 contains 15 residues. CDR3 nucleotide sequence: TGTGCCACCAGCAGAGATCTGGGACAAGGGAGTGGCTACACCTTC. This codes for CATSRDLGQGSGYTF. Combining the CDR3 with reference TRBV15 and TRBJ1-2 gives the whole variable domain DAMVIQNPRYQVTQFGKPVTLSCSQTLNHNVMYWYQQKSSQAPKLLFHYYDKDFNNEADTPDNFQSRRPNTSFCFLDIRSPGLGDTAMYLCATSRDLGQGSGYTFGSGTRLTVV.

This rearrangement joins TRBV6-6 to TRBJ1-5; D is unclear. The CDR3 covers 14 residues. Germline V lookup: CDR1 MNHNY, CDR2 SVGAGI (reference sequence). Deletions cut 0 bases from V and 9 bases from J, with 12 bases between. In DNA, the CDR3 is TGTGCCAGCAGTTACTCGATGCAGGCAAGGCCCCAGCATTTT. Translated: CASSYSMQARPQHF.

This clone was detected only a few times. The chain recombines TRBV11-2 with TRBJ2-3, with D perhaps matching TRBD2 (5 bases). In germline, CDR1 is SGHAT, CDR2 FQNNGV. Trimming removed 4 bases at V and 2 bases at J, with 13 bases between. The CDR3 length is 15 residues. The CDR3 coding sequence is TGTGCCAGCAGCTCTACTCCGGACTTCACAGATACGCAGTATTTT. This sequence encodes CASSSTPDFTDTQYF.

The V gene is TRBV30, the J gene TRBJ1-2; D possibly corresponds to TRBD1 (5 bases). This CDR3 contains 14 residues. From germline, CDR1 is GTSNPN and CDR2 SVGIG (reference sequence). Trimming removed 1 base at V and 8 bases at J, with 17 bases between. The CDR3 sequence: CAWSAYTGLKGYTF. CDR3 in DNA: TGTGCCTGGAGTGCTTACACAGGTCTCAAGGGCTACACCTTC.

The genes are TRBV13 and TRBJ2-3; 10 bases fit TRBD1. The ends lost 5 bases at V and 1 base at J; junction bases unmatched: 3. The CDR3 consists of 15 residues. The germline V gene encodes CDR1 PRHDT and CDR2 FYEKMQ (reference sequence). CDR3 in DNA: TGTGCCAGCAGCGACGGGACAGGGGGCACAGATACGCAGTATTTT. Amino acid sequence: CASSDGTGGTDTQYF.

By share, this clone ranks as large. This sequence joins TRBV19 and TRBJ2-1; the match to TRBD2 covers 8 bases. Trimming cost V 3 bases and J 5 bases; bases outside gene matches: 9. This CDR3 region has 16 residues. The germline V gene encodes CDR1 LNHDA and CDR2 SQIVND (reference sequence). CDR3 DNA: TGTGCCAGTAGTATTATTGGCGGGGGGACCCACAATGAGCAGTTCTTC. Protein product: CASSIIGGGTHNEQFF.

V and J are TRBV10-3 and TRBJ2-1, with 7 bases aligning to TRBD1. J lost 7 bases, V lost 0 bases, and 6 bases had no gene match. The CDR3 totals 15 residues. Looked up from germline, CDR1 is ENHRY and CDR2 is SYGVKD. CDR3 loop: CAISESGGRPNEQFF. DNA of the CDR3: TGTGCCATCAGTGAGTCAGGGGGCAGGCCAAATGAGCAGTTCTTC.